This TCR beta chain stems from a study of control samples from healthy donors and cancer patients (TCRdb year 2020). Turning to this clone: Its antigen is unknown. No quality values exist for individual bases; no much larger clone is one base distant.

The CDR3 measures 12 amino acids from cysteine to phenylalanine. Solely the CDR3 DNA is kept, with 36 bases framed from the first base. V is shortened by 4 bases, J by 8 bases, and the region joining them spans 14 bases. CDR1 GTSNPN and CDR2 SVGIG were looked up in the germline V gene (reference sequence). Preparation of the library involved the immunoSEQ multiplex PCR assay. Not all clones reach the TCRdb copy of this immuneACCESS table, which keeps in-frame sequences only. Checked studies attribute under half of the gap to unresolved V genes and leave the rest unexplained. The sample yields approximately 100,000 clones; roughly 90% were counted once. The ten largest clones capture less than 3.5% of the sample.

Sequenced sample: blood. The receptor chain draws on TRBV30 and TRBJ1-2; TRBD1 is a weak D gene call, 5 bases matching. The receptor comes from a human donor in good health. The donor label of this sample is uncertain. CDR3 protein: CAWIPQGLGYTF. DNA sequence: TGTGCCTGGATACCCCAGGGTCTGGGCTACACCTTC.